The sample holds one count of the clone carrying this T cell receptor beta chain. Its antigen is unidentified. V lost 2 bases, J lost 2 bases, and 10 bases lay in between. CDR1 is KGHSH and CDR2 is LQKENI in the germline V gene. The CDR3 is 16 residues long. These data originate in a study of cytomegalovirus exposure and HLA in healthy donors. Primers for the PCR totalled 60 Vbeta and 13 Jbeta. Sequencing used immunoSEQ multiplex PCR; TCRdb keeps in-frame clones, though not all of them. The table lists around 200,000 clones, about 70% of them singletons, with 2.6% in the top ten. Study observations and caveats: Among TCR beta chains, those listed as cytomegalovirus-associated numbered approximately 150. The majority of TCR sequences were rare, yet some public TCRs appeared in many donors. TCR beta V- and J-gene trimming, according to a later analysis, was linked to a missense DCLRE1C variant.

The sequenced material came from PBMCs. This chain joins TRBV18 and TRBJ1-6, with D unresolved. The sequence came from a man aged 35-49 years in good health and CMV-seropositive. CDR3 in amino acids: CASSPLQSAYNSPLHF. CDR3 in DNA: TGTGCCAGCTCACCATTGCAGTCAGCCTATAATTCACCCCTCCACTTT.